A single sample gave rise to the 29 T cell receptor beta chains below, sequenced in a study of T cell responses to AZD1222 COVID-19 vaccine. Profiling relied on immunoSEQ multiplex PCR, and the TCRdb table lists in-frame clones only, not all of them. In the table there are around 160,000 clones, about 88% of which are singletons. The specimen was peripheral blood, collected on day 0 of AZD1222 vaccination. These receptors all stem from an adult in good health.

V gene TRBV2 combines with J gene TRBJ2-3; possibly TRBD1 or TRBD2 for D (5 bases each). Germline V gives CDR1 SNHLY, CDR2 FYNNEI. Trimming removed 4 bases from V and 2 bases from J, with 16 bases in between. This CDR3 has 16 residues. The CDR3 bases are TGTGCCAGCAGTGTGAGGCAGGGCGGGTACACAGATACGCAGTATTTT. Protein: CASSVRQGGYTDTQYF.

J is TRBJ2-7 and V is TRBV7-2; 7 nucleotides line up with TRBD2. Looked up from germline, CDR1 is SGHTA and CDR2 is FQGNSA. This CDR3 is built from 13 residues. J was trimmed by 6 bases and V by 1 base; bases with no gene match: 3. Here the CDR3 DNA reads TGTGCCAGCAGCTTAGATAGCGGGCGCGAGCAGTACTTC. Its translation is CASSLDSGREQYF.

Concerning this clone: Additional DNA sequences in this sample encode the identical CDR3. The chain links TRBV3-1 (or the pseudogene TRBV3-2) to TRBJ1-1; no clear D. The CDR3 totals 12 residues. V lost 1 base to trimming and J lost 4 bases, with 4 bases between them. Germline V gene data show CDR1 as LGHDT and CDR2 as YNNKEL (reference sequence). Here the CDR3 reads CASSQVPTEAFF. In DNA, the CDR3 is TGTGCCAGCAGCCAAGTACCCACTGAAGCTTTCTTT.

DNA for the CDR3: TGTGCCAGCAGCCGCTGGGAGAACACTGAAGCTTTCTTT. Protein: CASSRWENTEAFF. The chain couples TRBV5-4 to TRBJ1-1; D remains unclear. The CDR3 has 13 amino acids. V was pared by 4 bases and J by 1 base, with 8 bases between. Germline V CDR1 and CDR2: SGHNT, YYREEE (reference sequence).

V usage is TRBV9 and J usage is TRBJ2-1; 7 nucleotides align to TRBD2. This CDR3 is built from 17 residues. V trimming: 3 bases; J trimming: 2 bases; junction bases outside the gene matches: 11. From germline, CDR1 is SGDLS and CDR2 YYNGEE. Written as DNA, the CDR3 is TGTGCCAGCAGCGAAAGCGGGGCGGGATTAGCCTACAATGAGCAGTTCTTC. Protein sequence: CASSESGAGLAYNEQFF.

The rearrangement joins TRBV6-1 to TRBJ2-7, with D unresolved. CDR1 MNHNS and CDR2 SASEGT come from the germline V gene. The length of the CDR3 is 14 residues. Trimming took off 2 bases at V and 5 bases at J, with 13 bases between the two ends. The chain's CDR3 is CASSEWGRVNEQYF. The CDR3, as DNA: TGTGCCAGCAGTGAATGGGGTAGGGTAAACGAGCAGTACTTC.

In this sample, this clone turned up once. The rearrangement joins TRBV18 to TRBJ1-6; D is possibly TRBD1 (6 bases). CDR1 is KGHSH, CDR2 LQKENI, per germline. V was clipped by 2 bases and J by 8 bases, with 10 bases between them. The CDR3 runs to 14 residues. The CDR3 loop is CASSPGGLDSPLHF. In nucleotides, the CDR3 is TGTGCCAGCTCACCAGGGGGCCTTGATTCACCCCTCCACTTT.

The CDR3 loop is CASSQAPPVGRDYGYTF. In DNA form, the CDR3 reads TGCGCCAGCAGCCAAGCTCCCCCCGTGGGTAGGGACTATGGCTACACCTTC. The chain carries TRBV4-1 and TRBJ1-2; D not certain. V was shortened by 1 base and J by 3 bases, with 18 bases between the two germline ends. The CDR3 loop spans 17 amino acids. Germline CDR1 and CDR2: MGHRA and YSYEKL.

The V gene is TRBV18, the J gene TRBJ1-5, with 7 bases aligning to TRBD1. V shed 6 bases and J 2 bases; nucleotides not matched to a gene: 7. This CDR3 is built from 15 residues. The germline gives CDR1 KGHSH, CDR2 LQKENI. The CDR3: CASSHTGQGNQPQHF. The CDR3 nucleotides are TGTGCCAGCTCTCATACAGGACAGGGCAATCAGCCCCAGCATTTT.

The CDR3 reads CASSQTMQGAGNTIYF. The CDR3 DNA follows: TGCGCCAGCAGCCAAACTATGCAGGGAGCAGGAAACACCATATATTTT. The rearrangement uses TRBV5-1 and TRBJ1-3; weak D call: TRBD1 (5 bases). V was trimmed by 4 bases and J by 4 bases, leaving 18 bases between them. The CDR3 spans 16 residues. Germline V CDR1 and CDR2: SGHRS, YFSETQ.

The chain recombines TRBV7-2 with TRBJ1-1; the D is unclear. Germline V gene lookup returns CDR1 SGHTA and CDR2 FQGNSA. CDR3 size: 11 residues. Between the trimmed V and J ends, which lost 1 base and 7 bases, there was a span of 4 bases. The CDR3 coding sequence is TGTGCCAGCAGCTTAGAGGGTGAAGCTTTCTTT. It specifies CASSLEGEAFF.

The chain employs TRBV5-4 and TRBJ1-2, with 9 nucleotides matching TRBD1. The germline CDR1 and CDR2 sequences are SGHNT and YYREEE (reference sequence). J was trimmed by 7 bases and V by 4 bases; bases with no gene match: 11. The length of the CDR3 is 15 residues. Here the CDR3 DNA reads TGTGCCAGCAGCCCAGTCGACAGGGGGGAGTTTGGCTACACCTTC. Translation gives CASSPVDRGEFGYTF.

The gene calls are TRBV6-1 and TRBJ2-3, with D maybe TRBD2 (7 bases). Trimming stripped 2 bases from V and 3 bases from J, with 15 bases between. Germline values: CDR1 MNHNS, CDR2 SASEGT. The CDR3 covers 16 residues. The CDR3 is CASSERGGRATDTQYF. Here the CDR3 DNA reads TGTGCCAGCAGTGAAAGGGGGGGGCGCGCGACAGATACGCAGTATTTT.

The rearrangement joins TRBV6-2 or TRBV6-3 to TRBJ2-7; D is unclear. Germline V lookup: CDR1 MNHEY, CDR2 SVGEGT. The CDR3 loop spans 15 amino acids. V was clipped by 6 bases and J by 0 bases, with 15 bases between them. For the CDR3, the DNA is TGTGCCAGCAGCCGACTTCAGGCGACCTCCTACGAGCAGTACTTC. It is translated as CASSRLQATSYEQYF.

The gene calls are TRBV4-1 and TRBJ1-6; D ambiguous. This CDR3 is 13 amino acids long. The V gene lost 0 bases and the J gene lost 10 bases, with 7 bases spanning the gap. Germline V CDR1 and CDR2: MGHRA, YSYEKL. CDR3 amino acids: CASSQEAPSPLHF. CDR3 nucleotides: TGCGCCAGCAGCCAAGAGGCCCCCTCACCCCTCCACTTT.

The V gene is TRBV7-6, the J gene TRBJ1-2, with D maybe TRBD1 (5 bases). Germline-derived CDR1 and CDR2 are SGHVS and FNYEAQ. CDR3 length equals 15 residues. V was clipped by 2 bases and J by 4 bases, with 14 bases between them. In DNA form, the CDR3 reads TGTGCCAGCAGCTTACTCAACCCGGGGGTCTATGGCTACACCTTC. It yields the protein CASSLLNPGVYGYTF.

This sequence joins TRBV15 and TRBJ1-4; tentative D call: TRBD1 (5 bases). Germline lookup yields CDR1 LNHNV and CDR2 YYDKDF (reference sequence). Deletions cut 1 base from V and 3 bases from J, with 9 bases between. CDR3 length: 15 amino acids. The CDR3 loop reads CATSRGGTANEKLFF. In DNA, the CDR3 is TGTGCCACCAGCAGAGGGGGCACGGCTAATGAAAAACTGTTTTTT.

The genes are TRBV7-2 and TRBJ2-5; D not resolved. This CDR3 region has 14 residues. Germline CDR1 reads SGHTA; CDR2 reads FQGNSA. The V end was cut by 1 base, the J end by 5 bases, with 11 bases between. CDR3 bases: TGTGCCAGCAGCTTAGGGGCTTTCGAGGAGACCCAGTACTTC. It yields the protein CASSLGAFEETQYF.

CDR3 in amino acids: CASSESGWATYNEQFF. CDR3 DNA: TGTGCCAGCAGTGAATCTGGGTGGGCTACCTACAATGAGCAGTTCTTC. The chain combines TRBV25-1 with TRBJ2-1, with no clear D. CDR1 and CDR2 (germline): MGHDK, SYGVNS. The CDR3 loop spans 16 amino acids. The V gene lost 1 base and the J gene lost 2 bases, with 12 bases spanning the gap.

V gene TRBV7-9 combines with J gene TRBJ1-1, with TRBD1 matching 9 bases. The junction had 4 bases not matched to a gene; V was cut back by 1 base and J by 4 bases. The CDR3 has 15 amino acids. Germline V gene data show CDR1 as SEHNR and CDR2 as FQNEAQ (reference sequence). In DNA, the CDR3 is TGTGCCAGCAGCTTAGTACAGGGGGCGGGCACTGAAGCTTTCTTT. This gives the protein CASSLVQGAGTEAFF.

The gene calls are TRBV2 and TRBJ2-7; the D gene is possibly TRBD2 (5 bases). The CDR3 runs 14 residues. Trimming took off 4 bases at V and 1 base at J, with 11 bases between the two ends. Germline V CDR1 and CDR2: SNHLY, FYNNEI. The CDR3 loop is CASSGETSSYEQYF. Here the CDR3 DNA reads TGTGCCAGCAGTGGGGAGACCTCATCCTACGAGCAGTACTTC.

CDR3 sequence: CAISWSRRGNYGYTF. CDR3 nucleotide sequence: TGTGCCATCAGTTGGTCACGCAGGGGGAACTATGGCTACACCTTC. The V call is TRBV10-3, the J call TRBJ1-2; TRBD1 agrees at 7 bases. V shed 5 bases and J 2 bases; nucleotides not matched to a gene: 8. Germline V CDR1 and CDR2: ENHRY, SYGVKD. The CDR3 totals 15 residues.

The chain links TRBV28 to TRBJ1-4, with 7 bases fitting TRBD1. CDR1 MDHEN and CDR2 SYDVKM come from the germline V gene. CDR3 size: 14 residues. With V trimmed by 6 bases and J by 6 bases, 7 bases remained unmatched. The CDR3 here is CASSHGTEDEKLFF. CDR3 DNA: TGTGCCAGCAGCCACGGGACAGAGGATGAAAAACTGTTTTTT.

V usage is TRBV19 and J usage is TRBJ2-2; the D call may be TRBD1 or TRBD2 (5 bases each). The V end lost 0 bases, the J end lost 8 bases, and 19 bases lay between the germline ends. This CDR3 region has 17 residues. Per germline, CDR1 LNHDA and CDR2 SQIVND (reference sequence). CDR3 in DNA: TGTGCCAGTAGTATAGATCGGGGCTCGGAGGTGTCGGGGGAGCTGTTTTTT. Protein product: CASSIDRGSEVSGELFF.

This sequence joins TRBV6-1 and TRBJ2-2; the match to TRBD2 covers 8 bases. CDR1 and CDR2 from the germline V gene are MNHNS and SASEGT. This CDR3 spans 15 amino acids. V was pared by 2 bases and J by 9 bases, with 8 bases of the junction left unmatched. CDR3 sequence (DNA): TGTGCCAGCAGTGAAACCACTAGCGGTAGTAGGGAGCTGTTTTTT. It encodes CASSETTSGSRELFF.

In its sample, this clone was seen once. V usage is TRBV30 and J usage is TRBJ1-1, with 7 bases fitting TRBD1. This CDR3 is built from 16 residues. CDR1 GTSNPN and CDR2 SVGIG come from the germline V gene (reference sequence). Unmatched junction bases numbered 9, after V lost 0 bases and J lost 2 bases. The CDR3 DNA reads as TGTGCCTGGAGTGTAGACAGGGTAGGGGCTAACACTGAAGCTTTCTTT. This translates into CAWSVDRVGANTEAFF.

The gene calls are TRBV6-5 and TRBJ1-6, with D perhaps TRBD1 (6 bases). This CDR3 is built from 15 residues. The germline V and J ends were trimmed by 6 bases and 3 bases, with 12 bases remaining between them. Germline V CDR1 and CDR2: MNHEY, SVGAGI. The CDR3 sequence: CASREGHGYNSPLHF. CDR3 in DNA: TGTGCCAGCAGGGAGGGACATGGCTATAATTCACCCCTCCACTTT.

CDR3 nucleotides: TGTGCCAGCAGCCTCACGACAGGGAATGGGCCCCAGCATTTT. It specifies CASSLTTGNGPQHF. The rearrangement uses TRBV9 and TRBJ1-5; 7 bases line up with TRBD1. CDR1 and CDR2 (germline): SGDLS, YYNGEE. The length of the CDR3 is 14 residues. Unmatched junction bases numbered 10, after V lost 4 bases and J lost 9 bases.

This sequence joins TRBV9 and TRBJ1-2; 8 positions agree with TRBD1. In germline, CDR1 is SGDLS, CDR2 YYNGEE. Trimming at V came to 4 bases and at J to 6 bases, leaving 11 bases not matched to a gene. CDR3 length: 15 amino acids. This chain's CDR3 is CASSSTDRVTHGYTF. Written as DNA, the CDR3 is TGTGCCAGCAGCTCAACGGACAGGGTAACGCATGGCTACACCTTC.